This T cell receptor (beta chain) was sequenced for a study of blood T cell repertoires in COVID-19 (dated by TCRdb to 2020 to 2021). Regarding the research as a whole: Samples covering the acute and convalescent phases of COVID-19 were provided by collaborators in the United States, Italy and Spain. Samples were obtained from the ongoing ImmuneRACE study (first 160 participants) and from 1,200 or so subjects provided by 6 global collaborators. The dataset comprised deeply sampled blood TCRbeta repertoires from subjects exposed to, actively infected with, or recovered from COVID-19. The prospective study material was composed of cDNA or gDNA derived from T cells, B-cell-depleted T cells, or PBMCs. The repertoires were made available in a free public database intended to serve as a resource for research on the immune response to SARS-CoV-2. A de-identified subject ID, COVID-19 status, age in years and sex were almost always included in the sample metadata. HLA class I and class II types, where available, came from metadata supplied by the sample provider rather than from assay-based typing. Findings and caveats that apply to the study as a whole: Clinical and demographic metadata were provided uncurated, with the amount varying by source and participant.

TCRbeta CDR3 regions were amplified from genomic DNA using the immunoSEQ Assay, a bias-controlled multiplex PCR. For the original study's pipeline: Nucleated cell counts per sample were estimated from amplification of reference gene primers within the assay. To quantify the absolute abundance of each unique TCRbeta CDR3 rearrangement, sequence reads were collapsed and filtered. Productive Simpson clonality was computed per sample as the square root of Simpson's diversity index over productive rearrangements. TCRdb took this table from immuneACCESS and kept in-frame rearrangements with V and J called. Such tables lack part of the clones; where checked against another copy, unresolved V genes explain under half of the gap, and the rest is unexplained. V, J and clone size are those of that table, while D and trimming were read from the DNA. A total of roughly 300,000 clones appear in this sample, about 86% of them only once. The ten largest make up less than 15% of the sample.

To note about this clone: There is no known antigen for this receptor. Per-nucleotide qualities are absent, and no much larger clonotype sits a single base away.

The CDR3 sequence holds 13 residues, the cysteine and phenylalanine included. The entry retains the CDR3 DNA only, 39 bases that are in frame from base 1. Trimming at the junction amounts to 6 bases on V and 3 bases on J, and the germline ends lie 11 bases apart. The germline V gene (reference sequence) yields LNHDA for CDR1 and SQIVND for CDR2. At one collaborating source in Seattle, patients were enrolled during active infection and were followed longitudinally through the course of disease. Collaborating institutions collected whole blood in K2EDTA tubes following their own protocols. For TCRbeta analysis, collaborators shipped samples as frozen whole blood, isolated PBMCs, or DNA extracted from either of those sample types.

Material: peripheral blood. The chain joins TRBV19 to TRBJ1-1; the D gene cannot be named for sure. The TCR originated in a woman aged 25 to 45 with COVID-19, enrolled during active disease. The nucleotides read TGTGCCAGTAGGCGGCTCAGACACACTGAAGCTTTCTTT. Its coded protein is CASRRLRHTEAFF.